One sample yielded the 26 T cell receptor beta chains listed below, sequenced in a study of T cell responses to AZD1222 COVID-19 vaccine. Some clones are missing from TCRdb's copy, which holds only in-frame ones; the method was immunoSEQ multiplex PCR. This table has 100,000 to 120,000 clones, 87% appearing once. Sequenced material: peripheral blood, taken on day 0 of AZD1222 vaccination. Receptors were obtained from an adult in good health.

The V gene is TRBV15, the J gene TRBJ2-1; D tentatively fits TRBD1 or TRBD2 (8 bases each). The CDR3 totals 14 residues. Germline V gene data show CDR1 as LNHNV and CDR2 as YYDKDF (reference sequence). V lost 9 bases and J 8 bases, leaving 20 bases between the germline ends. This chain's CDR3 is CATSRGGQVDEQFF. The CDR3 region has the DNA TGTGCCACTTCTCGGGGGGGACAGGTCGATGAGCAGTTCTTC. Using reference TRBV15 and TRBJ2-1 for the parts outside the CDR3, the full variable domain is DAMVIQNPRYQVTQFGKPVTLSCSQTLNHNVMYWYQQKSSQAPKLLFHYYDKDFNNEADTPDNFQSRRPNTSFCFLDIRSPGLGDTAMYLCATSRGGQVDEQFFGPGTRLTVL.

The CDR3 loop is CASSQVTGRSPLHF. DNA of the CDR3: TGTGCCAGCAGCCAAGTTACAGGGAGATCACCCCTCCACTTT. The chain employs TRBV3-1 (or the pseudogene TRBV3-2) and TRBJ1-6; D is perhaps TRBD1 (6 bases). The V end was cut by 1 base, the J end by 10 bases, with 11 bases between. Germline V gives CDR1 LGHDT, CDR2 YNNKEL (reference sequence). The CDR3 is 14 residues long.

The CDR3 sequence is CASSLSRGLPGAEQYF. The CDR3 DNA follows: TGTGCCAGCAGTTTATCGAGGGGGCTCCCCGGTGCGGAGCAGTACTTC. This chain joins TRBV27 and TRBJ2-7, with 7 bases lining up with TRBD1. Trimming removed 0 bases from V and 7 bases from J; junction bases left unmatched: 12. Germline V lookup: CDR1 MNHEY, CDR2 SMNVEV (reference sequence). The CDR3 sequence is 16 residues long.

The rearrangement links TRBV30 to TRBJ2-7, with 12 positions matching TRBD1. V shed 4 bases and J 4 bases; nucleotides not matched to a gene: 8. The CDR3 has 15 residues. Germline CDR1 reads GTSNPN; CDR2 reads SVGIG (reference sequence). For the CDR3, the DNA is TGTGCCTGGACCCCGGGACAGGGGGCGCGGTACGAGCAGTACTTC. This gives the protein CAWTPGQGARYEQYF.

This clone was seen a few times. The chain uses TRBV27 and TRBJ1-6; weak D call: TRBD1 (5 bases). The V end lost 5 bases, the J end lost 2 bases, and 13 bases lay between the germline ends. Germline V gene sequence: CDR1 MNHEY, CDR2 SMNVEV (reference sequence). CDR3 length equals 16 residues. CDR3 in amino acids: CASSRVTGPYNSPLHF. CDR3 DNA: TGTGCCAGCAGTCGAGTAACGGGACCCTATAATTCACCCCTCCACTTT.

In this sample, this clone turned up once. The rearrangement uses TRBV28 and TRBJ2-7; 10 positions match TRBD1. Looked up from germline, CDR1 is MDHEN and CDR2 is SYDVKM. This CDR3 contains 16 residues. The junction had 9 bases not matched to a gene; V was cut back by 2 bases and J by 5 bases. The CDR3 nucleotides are TGTGCCAGCAGTTTACCCCTCGACAGGGGGCATGACGAGCAGTACTTC. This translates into CASSLPLDRGHDEQYF.

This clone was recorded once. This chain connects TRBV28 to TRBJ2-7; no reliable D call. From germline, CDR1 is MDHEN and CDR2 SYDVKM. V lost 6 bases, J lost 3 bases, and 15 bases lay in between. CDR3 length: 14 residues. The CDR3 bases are TGTGCCAGCAGCCCAGCTAGTGATGTCTACGAGCAGTACTTC. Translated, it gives CASSPASDVYEQYF.

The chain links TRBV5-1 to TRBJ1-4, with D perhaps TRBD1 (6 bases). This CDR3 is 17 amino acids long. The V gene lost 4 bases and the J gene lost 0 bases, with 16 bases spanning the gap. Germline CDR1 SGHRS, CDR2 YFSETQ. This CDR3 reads CASSLWTAGATNEKLFF. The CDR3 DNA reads TGCGCCAGCAGCCTTTGGACAGCGGGGGCAACTAATGAAAAACTGTTTTTT.

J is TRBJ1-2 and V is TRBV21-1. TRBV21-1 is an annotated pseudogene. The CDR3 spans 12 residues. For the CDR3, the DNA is TGTGCCAGCAGTCCAGGAGGCTATGGCTACACCTTC. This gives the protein CASSPGGYGYTF.

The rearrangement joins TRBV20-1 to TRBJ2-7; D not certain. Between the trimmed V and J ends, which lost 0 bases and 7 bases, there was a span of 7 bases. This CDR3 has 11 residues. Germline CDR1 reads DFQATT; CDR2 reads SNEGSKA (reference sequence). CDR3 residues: CSARDSREQYF. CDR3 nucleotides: TGCAGTGCTAGAGATAGCAGGGAGCAGTACTTC.

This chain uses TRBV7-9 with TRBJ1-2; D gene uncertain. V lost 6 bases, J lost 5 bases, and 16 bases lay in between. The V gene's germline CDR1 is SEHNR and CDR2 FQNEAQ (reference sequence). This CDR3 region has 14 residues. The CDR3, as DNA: TGTGCCAGCAGATTTCCTCCCCCGACTTATGGCTACACCTTC. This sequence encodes CASRFPPPTYGYTF. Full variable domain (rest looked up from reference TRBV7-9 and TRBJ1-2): DTGVSQNPRHKITKRGQNVTFRCDPISEHNRLYWYRQTLGQGPEFLTYFQNEAQLEKSRLLSDRFSAERPKGSFSTLEIQRTEQGDSAMYLCASRFPPPTYGYTFGSGTRLTVV.

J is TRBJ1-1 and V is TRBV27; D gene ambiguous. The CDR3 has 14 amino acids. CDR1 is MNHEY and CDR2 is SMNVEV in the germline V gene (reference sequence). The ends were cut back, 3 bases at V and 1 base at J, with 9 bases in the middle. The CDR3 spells CASSFLRQNTEAFF. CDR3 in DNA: TGTGCCAGCAGTTTTCTGAGGCAGAACACTGAAGCTTTCTTT.

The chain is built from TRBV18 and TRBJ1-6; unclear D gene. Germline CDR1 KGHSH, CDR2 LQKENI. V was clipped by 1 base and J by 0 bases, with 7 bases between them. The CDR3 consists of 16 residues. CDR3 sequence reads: CASSPLESSYNSPLHF. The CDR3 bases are TGTGCCAGCTCACCACTTGAGAGCTCCTATAATTCACCCCTCCACTTT.

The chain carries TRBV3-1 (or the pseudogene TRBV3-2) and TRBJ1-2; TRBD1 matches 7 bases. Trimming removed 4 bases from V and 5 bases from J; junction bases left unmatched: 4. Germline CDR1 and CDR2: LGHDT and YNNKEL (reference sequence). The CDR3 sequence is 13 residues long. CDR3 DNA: TGTGCCAGCAGCCCGGACAGGCAGTATGGCTACACCTTC. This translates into CASSPDRQYGYTF.

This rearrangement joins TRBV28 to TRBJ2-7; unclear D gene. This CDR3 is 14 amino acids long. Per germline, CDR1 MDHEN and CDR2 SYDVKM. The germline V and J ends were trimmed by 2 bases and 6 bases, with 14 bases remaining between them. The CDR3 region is CASSLTVGRSEQYF. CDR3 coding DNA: TGTGCCAGCAGTTTAACAGTTGGACGATCCGAGCAGTACTTC.

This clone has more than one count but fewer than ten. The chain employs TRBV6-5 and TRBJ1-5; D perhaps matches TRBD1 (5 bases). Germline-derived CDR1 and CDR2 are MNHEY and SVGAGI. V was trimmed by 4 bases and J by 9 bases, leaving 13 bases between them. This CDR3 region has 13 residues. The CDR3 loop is CASSSGGLRPQHF. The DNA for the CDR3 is TGTGCCAGCAGTTCGGGGGGATTACGGCCCCAGCATTTT.

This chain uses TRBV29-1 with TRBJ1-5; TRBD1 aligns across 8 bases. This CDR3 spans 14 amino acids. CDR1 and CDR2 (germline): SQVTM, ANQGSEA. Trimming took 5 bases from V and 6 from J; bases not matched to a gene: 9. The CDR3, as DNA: TGCAGCGTTAGATCACAGGGGGTAGGTCAGCCCCAGCATTTT. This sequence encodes CSVRSQGVGQPQHF.

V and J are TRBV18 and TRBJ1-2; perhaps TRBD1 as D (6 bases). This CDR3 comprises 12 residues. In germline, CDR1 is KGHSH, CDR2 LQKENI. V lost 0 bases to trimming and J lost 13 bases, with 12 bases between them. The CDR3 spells CASSPPTGRSTF. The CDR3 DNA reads TGTGCCAGCTCACCACCGACAGGACGCAGCACCTTC. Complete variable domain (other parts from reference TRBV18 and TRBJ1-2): NAGVMQNPRHLVRRRGQEARLRCSPMKGHSHVYWYRQLPEEGLKFMVYLQKENIIDESGMPKERFSAEFPKEGPSILRIQQVVRGDSAAYFCASSPPTGRSTFGSGTRLTVV.

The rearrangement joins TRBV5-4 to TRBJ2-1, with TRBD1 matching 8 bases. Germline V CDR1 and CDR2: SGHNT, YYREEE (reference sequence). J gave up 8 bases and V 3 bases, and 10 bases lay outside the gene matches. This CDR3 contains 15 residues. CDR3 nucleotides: TGTGCCAGCAGCTCGCGGACAGGGAGCAACTATGAGCAGTTCTTC. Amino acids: CASSSRTGSNYEQFF.

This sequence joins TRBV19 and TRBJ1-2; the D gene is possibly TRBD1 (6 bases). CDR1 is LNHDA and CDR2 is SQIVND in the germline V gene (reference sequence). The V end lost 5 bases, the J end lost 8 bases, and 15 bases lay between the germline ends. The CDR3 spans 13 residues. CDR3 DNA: TGTGCCAGTAGTCTCGACAGGTTACTCGGCTACACCTTC. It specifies CASSLDRLLGYTF. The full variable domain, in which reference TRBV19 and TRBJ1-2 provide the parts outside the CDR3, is DGGITQSPKYLFRKEGQNVTLSCEQNLNHDAMYWYRQDPGQGLRLIYYSQIVNDFQKGDIAEGYSVSREKKESFPLTVTSAQKNPTAFYLCASSLDRLLGYTFGSGTRLTVV.

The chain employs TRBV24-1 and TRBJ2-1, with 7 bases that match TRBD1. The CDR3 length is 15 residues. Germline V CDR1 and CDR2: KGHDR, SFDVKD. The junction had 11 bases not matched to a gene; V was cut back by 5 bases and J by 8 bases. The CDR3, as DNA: TGTGCCACCAGTGGGGGGAAGGGGGCAGTGGATGAGCAGTTCTTC. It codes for CATSGGKGAVDEQFF.

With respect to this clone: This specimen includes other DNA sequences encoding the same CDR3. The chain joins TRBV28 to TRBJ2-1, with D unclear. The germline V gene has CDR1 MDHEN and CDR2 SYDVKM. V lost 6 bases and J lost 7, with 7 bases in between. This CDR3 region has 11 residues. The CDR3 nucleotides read TGTGCCAGCAGCACTTTAAATGAGCAGTTCTTC. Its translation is CASSTLNEQFF.

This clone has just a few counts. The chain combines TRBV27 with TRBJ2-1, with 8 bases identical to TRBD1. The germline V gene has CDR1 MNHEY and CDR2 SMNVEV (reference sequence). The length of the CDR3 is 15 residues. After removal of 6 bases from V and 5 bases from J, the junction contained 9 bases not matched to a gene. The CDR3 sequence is CASSHTGGRNNEQFF. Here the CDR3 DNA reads TGTGCCAGCAGCCATACAGGGGGTCGCAACAATGAGCAGTTCTTC.

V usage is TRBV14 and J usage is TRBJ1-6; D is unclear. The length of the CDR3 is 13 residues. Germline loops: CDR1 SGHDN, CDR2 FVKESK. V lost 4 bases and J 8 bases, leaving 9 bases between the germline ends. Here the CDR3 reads CASSLRRDSPLHF. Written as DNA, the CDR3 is TGTGCCAGCAGCCTCCGACGGGATTCACCCCTCCACTTT. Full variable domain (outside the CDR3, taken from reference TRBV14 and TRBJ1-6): EAGVTQFPSHSVIEKGQTVTLRCDPISGHDNLYWYRRVMGKEIKFLLHFVKESKQDESGMPNNRFLAERTGGTYSTLKVQPAELEDSGVYFCASSLRRDSPLHFGNGTRLTVT.

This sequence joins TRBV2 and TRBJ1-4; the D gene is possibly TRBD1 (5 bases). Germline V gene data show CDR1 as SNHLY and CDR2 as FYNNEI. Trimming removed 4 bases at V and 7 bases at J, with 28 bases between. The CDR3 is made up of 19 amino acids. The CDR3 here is CASSVSPPSSGQGGEKLFF. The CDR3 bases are TGTGCCAGCAGTGTCTCTCCCCCGAGTTCGGGGCAGGGCGGTGAAAAACTGTTTTTT.

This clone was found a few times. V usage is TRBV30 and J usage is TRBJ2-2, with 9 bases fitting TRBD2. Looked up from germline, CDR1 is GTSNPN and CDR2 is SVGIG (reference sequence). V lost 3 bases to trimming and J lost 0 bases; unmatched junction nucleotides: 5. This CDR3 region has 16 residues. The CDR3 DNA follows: TGTGCCTGGAGACCGGGACTAGCTTCGAACACCGGGGAGCTGTTTTTT. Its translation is CAWRPGLASNTGELFF.